This T cell receptor beta chain emerged from a study of OX40 agonist ivuxolimab in advanced cancers. At the level of the whole study: Ivuxolimab, which targeted the costimulatory receptor OX40 (CD134), was an agonistic, fully human IgG2 monoclonal antibody. Intravenous ivuxolimab was administered to patients every 2 weeks at six dose levels: 0.01, 0.1, 0.3, 1.5, 3 and 10 mg/kg. Of the approximately 54 dose-escalation patients, hepatocellular carcinoma was present in approximately 20, melanoma in approximately 15, renal cell carcinoma in 9 and head and neck cancer in 9. A male proportion of 75% to 85% and a mean age of roughly 58 years, ranging from 23 to 79, were recorded for the dose-escalation cohort. Prior anti-PD-1, anti-PD-L1 or anti-CTLA-4 therapy was permitted, and 30% to 50% of dose-escalation patients had received checkpoint inhibitors. Three dose-escalation patients achieved partial responses, one with hepatocellular carcinoma and two with cutaneous melanoma. Peripheral TCRbeta sequencing aimed to test whether ivuxolimab altered TCR sequence diversity and caused clonal T-cell expansion. The monotherapy dose-escalation portion (N of about 52 patients) of the phase I ivuxolimab trial is reported in the paper. The research as a whole found: At doses from 0.1 to 3.0 mg/kg, clonal expansion was seen in both CD4+ and CD8+ blood T cells between baseline and week 6. The antigen specificity of the clonally expanded peripheral T cells was not determined. In the 0.1-3.0 mg/kg groups, partial responders were among the patients with the lowest normalized peripheral clonal expansion, particularly in CD8+ T cells. Low levels of normalized T-cell clonal expansion were also seen in some patients who did not respond. After ivuxolimab, expanded clones were on average more numerous among CD8+ T cells than among CD4+ T cells.

The trial excluded patients who had a history of autoimmune disease or who were on systemic immunosuppression. Peripheral blood for TCR sequencing was collected from all dose cohorts at baseline, on cycle 4 day 1, and on cycle 7 day 1. Samples came from an open-label, multicenter, first-in-human phase I dose-escalation trial of ivuxolimab. The trial enrolled adults with locally advanced or metastatic head and neck squamous cell, hepatocellular, melanoma or renal cell carcinoma. Before TCR sequencing, CD4+ T cells and CD8+ T cells from peripheral blood were sorted into separate populations. CDR1 SGHDN and CDR2 FVKESK were looked up in the germline V gene. Between the V and J ends, shortened by 1 base and 12 bases respectively, the junction contains 12 bases. The CDR3, cysteine through phenylalanine, is 12 amino acids long. The entry retains the CDR3 DNA only, 36 bases that are in frame from base 1.

To sequence the TCRbeta CDR3 region, genomic DNA was isolated from the sorted cells. The immunoSEQ Assay was used to sequence the TCRbeta CDR3 regions. The clones in this table, taken by TCRdb from immuneACCESS, are in-frame only. Not every clone is retained; where verified, under half of the shortfall comes from an unresolved V gene, and the cause of the rest is unknown. In all, the sample holds approximately 99,000 clones, and less than 95% of those were seen once. 0.5% to 0.8% of the sample rests with the top ten. Concerning this clone: Its target antigen remains unknown. One base away there is no much larger clone; base qualities are not given.

The sample was CD4+ or CD8+ T cells sorted from blood, taken in a trial of the OX40 agonist ivuxolimab. The clonotype comes from an adult with an advanced solid tumor such as melanoma, head and neck, liver or kidney cancer. The rearrangement combines TRBV14 with TRBJ2-5; the D gene is possibly TRBD1 or TRBD2, with 5 bases matching each. In nucleotides, the sequence is TGTGCCAGCAGCCAAGCGGGGCTATTTGAGTACTTC. Its product reads: CASSQAGLFEYF. Joined to the reference TRBV14 and TRBJ2-5 proteins, this CDR3 gives the full variable domain: EAGVTQFPSHSVIEKGQTVTLRCDPISGHDNLYWYRRVMGKEIKFLLHFVKESKQDESGMPNNRFLAERTGGTYSTLKVQPAELEDSGVYFCASSQAGLFEYFGPGTRLLVL.